A single sample gave rise to the 15 T cell receptor beta chains below, sequenced in a study of T-cell reconstitution after alpha-beta-depleted transplantation in children. A TCRbeta library incorporating unique molecular identifiers was prepared. In TCRdb, the PCR reads were re-called with MiXCR into one record per CDR3 protein. The sample holds fewer than 550,000 distinct CDR3 sequences, approximately 10% seen once. Material: PBMCs, mostly from graft donor cells, obtained 180 days after TCRalphabeta/CD19-depleted stem cell transplant. The receptors were gathered from a female patient aged 2-15 years who had a stem cell transplant for aplastic anemia, so the T cells may come from the graft donor.

This clonotype was detected ten times or more. This chain connects TRBV9 to TRBJ2-3, with 9 bases that match TRBD2. Germline trimming cut 3 bases from V and 2 bases from J; bases unmatched to any gene: 4. The germline V gene has CDR1 SGDLS and CDR2 YYNGEE. The CDR3 has 15 residues. CDR3 nucleotide sequence: TGTGCCAGCAGCGAGAGCGGGGGGACCACAGATACGCAGTATTTT. This translates into CASSESGGTTDTQYF. Full variable domain (remainder filled in from reference TRBV9 and TRBJ2-3): DSGVTQTPKHLITATGQRVTLRCSPRSGDLSVYWYQQSLDQGLQFLIQYYNGEERAKGNILERFSAQQFPDLHSELNLSSLELGDSALYFCASSESGGTTDTQYFGPGTRLTVL.

The chain employs TRBV4-3 and TRBJ1-3; no definite D call. V lost 0 bases to trimming and J lost 4 bases, with 7 bases between them. The CDR3 contains 14 residues. Looked up from germline, CDR1 is LGHNA and CDR2 is YSLEER. The CDR3 spells CASSQESLGNTIYF. CDR3 nucleotide sequence: TGCGCCAGCAGCCAAGAAAGTTTAGGAAACACCATATATTTT.

This clonotype was detected a few times. The V call is TRBV7-2, the J call TRBJ2-3; TRBD2 aligns across 7 bases. Germline CDR1 reads SGHTA; CDR2 reads FQGNSA. V was pared by 4 bases and J by 4 bases, with 11 bases of the junction left unmatched. The length of the CDR3 is 16 residues. CDR3 sequence: CASSSRSGRIPDTQYF. CDR3 sequence (DNA): TGTGCCAGCAGCTCCCGGTCCGGGAGGATCCCAGATACGCAGTATTTT.

The gene calls are TRBV29-1 and TRBJ2-5; D may be TRBD1 (7 bases). The CDR3 loop spans 14 amino acids. Germline V gene data show CDR1 as SQVTM and CDR2 as ANQGSEA. V was clipped by 6 bases and J by 5 bases, with 19 bases between them. CDR3 sequence: CSVRQGGMSETQYF. In DNA form, the CDR3 reads TGCAGCGTCAGACAGGGAGGCATGAGCGAGACCCAGTACTTC.

The chain combines TRBV7-9 with TRBJ2-7, with D possibly being TRBD2 (5 bases). V shed 3 bases and J shed 6 bases, with 9 bases lying between them. Germline V gene data show CDR1 as SEHNR and CDR2 as FQNEAQ (reference sequence). CDR3 length: 12 amino acids. CDR3 sequence (DNA): TGTGCCAGCAGCTTTTCGGGGAGCGAGCAGTACGTC. It codes for CASSFSGSEQYV.

This clonotype appeared a few times. This chain joins TRBV6-2 or TRBV6-3 and TRBJ1-6; D gene uncertain. With 6 bases removed from V and 7 bases from J, the gap between germline ends came to 16 bases. In germline, CDR1 is MNHEY, CDR2 SVGEGT. CDR3 length equals 15 residues. CDR3 loop: CASSPAGRPNSPLHF. The CDR3 DNA reads as TGTGCCAGCAGCCCGGCAGGACGGCCGAATTCACCCCTCCACTTT.

A word on this clonotype: This could be a read error, since a much larger clone is one nucleotide away. No conserved phenylalanine or tryptophan ends this CDR3, so it is likely a read error. V and J are TRBV12-3 or TRBV12-4 and TRBJ2-3; D is unclear. Between the trimmed V and J ends, which lost 6 bases and 10 bases, there was a span of 11 bases. This CDR3 comprises 11 residues. The CDR3 spells CASSPRAAQYS. Written as DNA, the CDR3 is TGTGCCAGCAGCCCCCGTGCGGCGCAGTATTCT.

This clonotype came up a few times. This chain connects TRBV18 to TRBJ1-2; a possible D gene is TRBD1 (6 bases). V was cut by 6 bases and J by 0 bases, with 11 bases left in between. CDR1 and CDR2 from the germline V gene are KGHSH and LQKENI. The CDR3 covers 14 residues. In nucleotides, the CDR3 is TGTGCCAGCTCCTTGGGGGCGACTAACTATGGCTACACCTTC. This encodes CASSLGATNYGYTF.

This clonotype was seen only a few times. The chain combines TRBV29-1 with TRBJ2-3; 15 nucleotides align to TRBD2. This CDR3 spans 17 amino acids. In germline, CDR1 is SQVTM, CDR2 ANQGSEA. V was clipped by 3 bases and J by 2 bases; unmatched bases: 6. This CDR3 reads CSVDAGLAGGSTDTQYF. The DNA of the CDR3 is TGCAGCGTTGATGCCGGACTAGCGGGAGGGTCCACAGATACGCAGTATTTT.

There are a few counts of this clonotype. The V gene is TRBV10-3, the J gene TRBJ1-1; the D is unclear. Germline values: CDR1 ENHRY, CDR2 SYGVKD. The CDR3 loop spans 12 amino acids. V lost 5 bases and J lost 4, with 8 bases in between. The CDR3 here is CAISPGFTEAFF. In DNA, the CDR3 is TGTGCCATCAGTCCGGGGTTCACTGAAGCTTTCTTT.

This clonotype appeared many times. V and J are TRBV7-2 and TRBJ2-3; D is undetermined. With 5 bases removed from V and 6 bases from J, the gap between germline ends came to 12 bases. Looked up from germline, CDR1 is SGHTA and CDR2 is FQGNSA. The CDR3 covers 13 residues. The chain's CDR3 is CASSTREADTQYF. Here the CDR3 DNA reads TGTGCCAGCAGCACGCGAGAGGCGGATACGCAGTATTTT.

The V call is TRBV6-5, the J call TRBJ1-1; D perhaps matches TRBD1 (5 bases). Trimming pared 0 bases from V and 1 base from J, leaving 9 bases between. This CDR3 has 15 amino acids. Germline CDR1 is MNHEY and CDR2 is SVGAGI. The CDR3 here is CASSYSGAPNTEAFF. CDR3 sequence (DNA): TGTGCCAGCAGTTACTCAGGGGCCCCGAACACTGAAGCTTTCTTT.

This chain links TRBV6-2 or TRBV6-3 with TRBJ2-3, with unresolved D. Per germline, CDR1 MNHEY and CDR2 SVGEGT. The CDR3 totals 11 residues. V gave up 2 bases and J gave up 8 bases, with 5 bases separating them. For the CDR3, the DNA is TGTGCCAGCAGTTACCCGGGTACGCAGTATTTT. Translating it yields CASSYPGTQYF.

The chain has TRBV27 and TRBJ2-1; possible D gene TRBD1, 5 bases. Trimming took 7 bases from V and 7 from J, leaving 11 bases between them. This CDR3 region has 12 residues. Germline CDR1 is MNHEY and CDR2 is SMNVEV (reference sequence). The CDR3 reads CASNERGNEQFF. In DNA form, the CDR3 reads TGTGCCAGCAATGAAAGGGGAAATGAGCAGTTCTTC.

This clonotype was seen repeatedly, ten times or more. The V gene is TRBV5-5, the J gene TRBJ2-1, with a weak D call TRBD2 (6 bases). In germline, CDR1 is SGHKS, CDR2 YYEKEE (reference sequence). The V end lost 2 bases, the J end lost 10 bases, and 19 bases lay between the germline ends. This CDR3 region has 15 residues. For the CDR3, the DNA is TGTGCCAGCAGCTTTATCTGGCGGGTCGGAGGGGAGCAGTTCTTC. This sequence encodes CASSFIWRVGGEQFF.